This is a list of T cell receptor beta chains from one sample in a study of cytomegalovirus exposure and HLA in healthy donors. Produced via immunoSEQ multiplex PCR; TCRdb's table is partial and in-frame only. The sample holds about 170,000 clones, around 77% seen once. The sequencing input was PBMCs. The receptors were gathered from a female donor in good health and CMV-seronegative. Each CDR3 is given with its conserved first and last residue. D genes are given only for firm matches. Part of the rows lack a size; the others show once, few, many or a class for expanded clones.

TRBJ2-1 | . | TRBV5-8 | . | CASSLAGRTNNEQFF | TGTGCCAGCAGCTTGGCCGGGCGGACTAACAATGAGCAGTTCTTC
TRBJ2-3 | . | TRBV5-1 | TRBD2 | CASSLALEAGGTDTQYF | TGCGCCAGCAGCTTGGCTCTGGAAGCGGGGGGCACAGATACGCAGTATTTT
TRBJ2-1 | . | TRBV7-3 | TRBD2 | CASSSLSGLAGGNEQFF | TGTGCCAGCAGCTCCCTCTCGGGACTAGCGGGAGGGAATGAGCAGTTCTTC
TRBJ1-3 | . | TRBV27 | . | CASSLAGFGNTIYF | TGTGCCAGCAGTTTAGCAGGGTTTGGAAACACCATATATTTT
TRBJ2-2 | once | TRBV4-2 | TRBD2 | CASSPLAGATGELFF | TGTGCCAGCAGCCCGTTAGCGGGAGCAACCGGGGAGCTGTTTTTT
TRBJ2-7 | . | TRBV28 | . | CASSFGSDYEQYF | TGTGCCAGCAGTTTCGGGTCCGACTACGAGCAGTACTTC
TRBJ1-1 | . | TRBV28 | TRBD1 | CASSLGTGGTEAFF | TGTGCCAGCAGTTTAGGGACAGGGGGCACTGAAGCTTTCTTT
TRBJ1-3 | . | TRBV6-6 | TRBD1 | CASSPVGQGNIIYF | TGTGCCAGCAGTCCCGTTGGACAGGGAAACATCATATATTTT
TRBJ2-3 | . | TRBV7-3 | TRBD2 | CASSKRGDRTDTQYF | TGTGCCAGCAGCAAGCGGGGGGACCGCACAGATACGCAGTATTTT
TRBJ1-4 | . | TRBV28 | TRBD1 | CASSLQGAREKLFF | TGTGCCAGCAGTCTACAGGGGGCGCGTGAAAAACTGTTTTTT
TRBJ1-2 | . | TRBV18 | . | CASSPNSNHYGYTF | TGTGCCAGCTCACCAAACAGCAATCACTATGGCTACACCTTC
TRBJ2-2 | . | TRBV7-9 | TRBD2 | CASSADILLAGGNTGELFF | TGTGCCAGCAGCGCGGACATCCTACTAGCGGGGGGGAACACCGGGGAGCTGTTTTTT
TRBJ1-1 | few | TRBV4-1 | TRBD1 | CASSTRTGPTEAFF | TGCGCCAGCAGCACACGGACAGGGCCCACTGAAGCTTTCTTT
TRBJ2-7 | . | TRBV19 | TRBD2 | CASSQLAGVLEQYF | TGTGCCAGTAGTCAACTAGCGGGAGTACTCGAGCAGTACTTC
TRBJ1-1 | . | TRBV19 | . | CASSQRAVNTEAFF | TGTGCCAGTAGCCAGAGGGCAGTCAACACTGAAGCTTTCTTT
TRBJ2-7 | . | TRBV4-1 | TRBD2 | CASSQDTASGGAYEQYF | TGCGCCAGCAGCCAAGATACCGCTAGCGGAGGGGCCTACGAGCAGTACTTC
TRBJ1-2 | . | TRBV6-5 | . | CASSSVESGYTF | TGTGCCAGCAGTTCAGTGGAGTCAGGCTACACCTTC
TRBJ1-2 | . | TRBV7-2 | . | CASSLAQGLSYGYTF | TGTGCCAGCAGCTTAGCCCAGGGCCTCAGCTATGGCTACACCTTC
TRBJ2-7 | . | TRBV19 | TRBD1 | CASSIGGTDLWEQYF | TGTGCCAGTAGTATAGGAGGGACAGACCTCTGGGAGCAGTACTTC
TRBJ2-1 | . | TRBV19 | TRBD2 | CASSIEKAGGLGEQFF | TGTGCCAGTAGTATAGAGAAAGCGGGGGGGCTTGGTGAGCAGTTCTTC
TRBJ2-7 | . | TRBV7-2 | TRBD1 | CASSSPQGADEQYF | TGTGCCAGCAGCTCGCCACAGGGGGCGGACGAGCAGTACTTC
TRBJ1-5 | . | TRBV6-1 | . | CASSETFRNQPQHF | TGTGCCAGCAGTGAAACTTTTCGGAATCAGCCCCAGCATTTT
TRBJ2-1 | . | TRBV30 | . | CAWKAGGYEQFF | TGTGCCTGGAAGGCAGGTGGTTATGAGCAGTTCTTC
TRBJ1-2 | . | TRBV7-3 | . | CASSPNGGTYGYTF | TGTGCCAGCAGCCCTAACGGGGGGACCTATGGCTACACCTTC
TRBJ1-2 | . | TRBV6-6 | . | CASSLSGVSGYGYTF | TGTGCCAGCAGTTTGTCAGGGGTCTCTGGGTATGGCTACACCTTC
TRBJ1-5 | . | TRBV7-3 | . | CASRRTGPNQPQHF | TGTGCCAGCAGACGAACAGGGCCCAATCAGCCCCAGCATTTT
TRBJ2-2 | . | TRBV9 | TRBD2 | CASSAGTTNTGELFF | TGTGCCAGCAGCGCCGGGACTACCAACACCGGGGAGCTGTTTTTT
TRBJ1-4 | few | TRBV19 | TRBD1 | CASSIRQGSNEKLFF | TGTGCCAGTAGTATTAGACAGGGATCTAATGAAAAACTGTTTTTT
TRBJ1-4 | . | TRBV28 | . | CASSLYRDLNEKLFF | TGTGCCAGCAGTTTATACAGGGACCTTAATGAAAAACTGTTTTTT
TRBJ2-1 | . | TRBV10-2 | . | CASSESGRRAGQFF | TGCGCCAGCAGTGAGTCAGGGAGGAGGGCGGGGCAGTTCTTC
TRBJ2-1 | . | TRBV5-1 | . | CASSLARLGGYNEQFF | TGCGCCAGCAGCTTGGCCCGACTGGGGGGCTACAATGAGCAGTTCTTC
TRBJ2-7 | . | TRBV28 | . | CASSFNNRDNPYEQYF | TGTGCCAGCAGTTTTAATAACCGAGACAACCCCTACGAGCAGTACTTC
TRBJ1-1 | . | TRBV19 | . | CATLRQNEAFF | TGTGCCACCCTGCGACAGAATGAAGCTTTCTTT
TRBJ2-7 | . | TRBV28 | TRBD2 | CASLRGRGSYEQYF | TGTGCCAGCCTGCGTGGGCGGGGGTCCTACGAGCAGTACTTC
TRBJ1-2 | . | TRBV28 | TRBD1 | CASSLDPGTVNYGYTF | TGTGCCAGCAGTTTAGATCCGGGGACAGTTAACTATGGCTACACCTTC
TRBJ2-5 | . | TRBV11-2 | . | CASSLQILEETQYF | TGTGCCAGCAGCCTCCAAATACTAGAAGAGACCCAGTACTTC
TRBJ2-3 | . | TRBV18 | . | CASSKSYGNTDTQYF | TGTGCCAGCTCGAAATCCTACGGGAACACAGATACGCAGTATTTT
TRBJ2-5 | . | TRBV28 | TRBD2 | CASSLWRGREETQYF | TGTGCCAGCAGTTTATGGCGGGGGAGGGAAGAGACCCAGTACTTC
TRBJ2-3 | . | TRBV6-1 | . | CASTASGGDTQYF | TGTGCCAGCACGGCGTCGGGCGGGGATACGCAGTATTTT
TRBJ1-6 | . | TRBV30 | . | CAWTGDYNSPLHF | TGTGCCTGGACCGGGGATTATAATTCACCCCTCCACTTT
TRBJ2-1 | . | TRBV6-5 | . | CASSYRYNEQFF | TGTGCCAGCAGTTACCGTTACAATGAGCAGTTCTTC
TRBJ1-2 | . | TRBV28 | . | CASSLTTGFGYTF | TGTGCCAGCAGTTTAACCACAGGGTTTGGCTACACCTTC
TRBJ2-1 | . | TRBV4-3 | TRBD2 | CASSQDLLAGAIYNEQFF | TGCGCCAGCAGCCAAGATTTACTAGCGGGGGCTATATACAATGAGCAGTTCTTC
TRBJ2-1 | few | TRBV28 | . | CASSPAGNRNNEQFF | TGTGCCAGCAGTCCCGCCGGGAATAGAAATAATGAGCAGTTCTTC
TRBJ2-7 | . | TRBV7-8 | . | CASSLRQDEQYF | TGTGCCAGCAGCCTCCGACAGGACGAGCAGTACTTC
TRBJ1-2 | . | TRBV2 | TRBD1 | CASSPRDRGSGYTF | TGTGCCAGCAGCCCCAGGGACAGGGGCTCTGGCTACACCTTC
TRBJ2-3 | few | TRBV7-9 | TRBD2 | CASRRLAGVDTQYF | TGTGCCAGCAGACGACTAGCGGGAGTAGATACGCAGTATTTT
TRBJ1-6 | . | TRBV19 | TRBD1 | CASTHSTGFDSPLHF | TGTGCCAGTACCCACTCGACAGGGTTTGACTCACCCCTCCACTTT
TRBJ1-4 | . | TRBV5-6 | . | CASSSTGRTNEKLFF | TGTGCCAGCAGCTCTACTGGGAGAACTAATGAAAAACTGTTTTTT
TRBJ2-5 | . | TRBV2 | TRBD1 | CASSFLPGQGDQETQYF | TGTGCCAGCAGCTTCCTTCCGGGACAGGGGGACCAAGAGACCCAGTACTTC
TRBJ1-5 | . | TRBV28 | . | CASTAEVNQPQHF | TGTGCCAGCACCGCCGAGGTAAATCAGCCCCAGCATTTT
TRBJ2-7 | . | TRBV25-1 | . | CASQGSPPYEQYF | TGTGCCTCCCAGGGTAGCCCACCCTACGAGCAGTACTTC
TRBJ1-5 | . | TRBV28 | . | CASSLTGWLNQPQHF | TGTGCCAGCAGTTTAACAGGGTGGTTAAATCAGCCCCAGCATTTT
TRBJ2-6 | . | TRBV5-4 | . | CASSLAGRGRNSGANVLTF | TGTGCCAGCAGCTTGGCCGGTAGGGGCCGGAACTCTGGGGCCAACGTCCTGACTTTC
TRBJ2-3 | once | TRBV19 | TRBD2 | CASSIGAGGPTDTQYF | TGTGCCAGTAGTATTGGAGCGGGAGGCCCCACAGATACGCAGTATTTT
TRBJ1-5 | . | TRBV18 | . | CASSPLPAGVGQPQHF | TGTGCCAGCTCACCACTCCCAGCAGGGGTAGGTCAGCCCCAGCATTTT
TRBJ2-7 | . | TRBV2 | TRBD1 | CASRTGTGGSYEQYF | TGTGCCAGCAGAACCGGGACAGGGGGTTCCTACGAGCAGTACTTC
TRBJ1-5 | . | TRBV19 | TRBD1 | CASSDRGPSNQPQHF | TGTGCCAGTAGCGACAGGGGACCAAGCAATCAGCCCCAGCATTTT